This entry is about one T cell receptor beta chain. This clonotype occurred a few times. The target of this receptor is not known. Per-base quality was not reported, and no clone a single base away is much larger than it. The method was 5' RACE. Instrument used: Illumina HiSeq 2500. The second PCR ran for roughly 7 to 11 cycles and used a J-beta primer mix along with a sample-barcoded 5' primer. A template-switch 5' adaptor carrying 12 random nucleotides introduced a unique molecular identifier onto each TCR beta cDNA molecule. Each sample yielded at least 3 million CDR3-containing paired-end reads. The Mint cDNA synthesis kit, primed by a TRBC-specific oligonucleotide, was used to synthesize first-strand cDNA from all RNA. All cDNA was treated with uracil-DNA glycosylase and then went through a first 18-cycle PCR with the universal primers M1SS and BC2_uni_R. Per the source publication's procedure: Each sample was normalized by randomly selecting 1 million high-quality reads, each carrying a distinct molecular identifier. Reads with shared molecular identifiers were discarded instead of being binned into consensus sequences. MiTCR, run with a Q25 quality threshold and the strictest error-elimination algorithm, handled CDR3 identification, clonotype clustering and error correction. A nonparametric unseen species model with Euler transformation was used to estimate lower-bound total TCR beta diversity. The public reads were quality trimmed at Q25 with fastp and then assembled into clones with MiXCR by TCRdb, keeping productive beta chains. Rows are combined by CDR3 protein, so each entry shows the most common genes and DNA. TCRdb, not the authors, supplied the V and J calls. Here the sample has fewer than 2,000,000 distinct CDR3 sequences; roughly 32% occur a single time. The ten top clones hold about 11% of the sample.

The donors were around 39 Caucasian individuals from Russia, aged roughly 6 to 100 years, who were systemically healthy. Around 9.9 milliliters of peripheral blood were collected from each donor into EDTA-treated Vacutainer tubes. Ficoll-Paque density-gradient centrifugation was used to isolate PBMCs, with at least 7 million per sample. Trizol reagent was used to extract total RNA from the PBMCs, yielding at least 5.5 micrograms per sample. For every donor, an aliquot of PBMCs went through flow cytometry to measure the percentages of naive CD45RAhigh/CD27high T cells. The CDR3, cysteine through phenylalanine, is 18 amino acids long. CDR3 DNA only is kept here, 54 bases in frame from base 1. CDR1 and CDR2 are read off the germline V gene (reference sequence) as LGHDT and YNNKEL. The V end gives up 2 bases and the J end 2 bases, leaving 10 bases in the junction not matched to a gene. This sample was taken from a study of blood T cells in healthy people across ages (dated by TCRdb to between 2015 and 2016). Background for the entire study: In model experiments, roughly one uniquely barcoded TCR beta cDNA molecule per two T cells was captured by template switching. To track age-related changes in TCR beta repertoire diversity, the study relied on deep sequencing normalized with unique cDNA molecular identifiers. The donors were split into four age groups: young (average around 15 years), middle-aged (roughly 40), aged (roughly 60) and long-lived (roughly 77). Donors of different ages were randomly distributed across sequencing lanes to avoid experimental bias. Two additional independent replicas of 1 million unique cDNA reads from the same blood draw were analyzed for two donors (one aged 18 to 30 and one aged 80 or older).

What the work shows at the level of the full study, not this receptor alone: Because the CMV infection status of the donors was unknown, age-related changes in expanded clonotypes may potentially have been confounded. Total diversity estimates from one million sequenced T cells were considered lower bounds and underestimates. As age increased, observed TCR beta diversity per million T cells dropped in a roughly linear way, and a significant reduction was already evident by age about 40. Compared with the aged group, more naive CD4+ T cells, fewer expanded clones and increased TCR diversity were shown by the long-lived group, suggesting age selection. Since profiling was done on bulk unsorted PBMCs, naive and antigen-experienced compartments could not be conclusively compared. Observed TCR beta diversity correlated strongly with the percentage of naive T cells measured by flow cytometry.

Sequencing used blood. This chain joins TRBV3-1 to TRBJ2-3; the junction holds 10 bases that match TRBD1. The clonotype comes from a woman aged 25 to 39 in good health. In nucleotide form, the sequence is TGTGCCAGCAGCCAAACCCTAGGACAGGGGGGTTTCACAGATACGCAGTATTTT. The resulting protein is CASSQTLGQGGFTDTQYF.